This T cell receptor (beta chain) was sequenced for a study of monozygotic twins with inflammatory bowel disease (dated by TCRdb to 2018 to 2020). Context from the whole study: A total of some 30 monozygotic twin pairs were included in the full study, comprising nine German pairs (four IBD-concordant, five IBD-discordant) and 19 IBD-discordant Danish pairs. Each individual had, on average, about 151 000 unique TCRalpha sequences and 181 000 unique TCRbeta sequences available for analysis. Disease-associated traits were sought mainly through comparisons between IBD patients and their genetically identical healthy co-twins within discordant pairs. Overall study results and their limits: Concordant and discordant twins showed no difference in repertoire similarity, possibly because of limited statistical power. Measured by the inverse Simpson index, TCRbeta repertoire diversity was lower in IBD patients than in their healthy co-twins. The results gave no support for a single strong signal or clonotype linked to IBD. The analysis was unable to tell apart different T cell subtypes. Because patients were on differing immunosuppressive treatments, the repertoires may have picked up extra background noise and inter-individual variability. Compared with healthy twins, IBD patients had fewer clonotypes in common with other individuals, a difference most pronounced in patients showing signs of disease activity.

From each donor, a roughly 2.5 ml peripheral blood sample was collected into PAXgene tubes and stored at -80 degrees C. Without T cell sorting, total RNA was isolated from whole blood using the PAXgene blood miRNA kit on an automated QIAcube. Peripheral blood from monozygotic twin pairs who were concordant or discordant for inflammatory bowel disease underwent deep TCRalpha and TCRbeta repertoire profiling using unique molecular barcoding. Smoking habits were recorded for all twin pairs, with individuals classified as current, former or never smokers. With regard to this clonotype: It lacks a known antigen.

The protocol used for the library was 5' RACE. Preparation of each TCR library used approximately 3.5 ug of total RNA. For each sample, cDNA synthesis with SMARTScribe reverse transcriptase was split into eight separate reactions. Unique molecular identifiers containing a 6-nucleotide sample barcode were introduced through template switching during cDNA synthesis. TCRalpha and TCRbeta cDNA was amplified in two nested PCRs of about 17 and 10 cycles, and bead purification was carried out after each PCR. Before amplification, the cDNA was both treated with uracil DNA-glycosylase and purified with the QIAquick PCR purification kit. The second PCR added Illumina TruSeq-compatible adapters along with sample-specific barcodes. Library quality and concentration were checked on TapeStation and Qubit, and libraries were pooled at about 5 ng each. Pooled libraries were sequenced on an Illumina HiSeq2500 single-index Rapid Run with 2 x 100 bp reads and custom sequencing primers. As for how the authors treated the data: MiGEC version 1.2.6 was used for UMI-based consensus assembly, which corrected PCR and sequencing errors. MiXCR version 2.1.1 was used to carry out V(D)J alignment, clonotype assembly and CDR3 extraction. Gene usage, clonotype sharing and MAIT/NKT TCR abundance were normalised by analysing the top 1000, 10 000 and 20 000 clonotypes per sample. After downsampling to 27 000 UMIs, diversity was calculated as the inverse Simpson index using the vegan R package. Paired Mann-Whitney U tests on discordant twin pairs were used, with Benjamini-Hochberg multiple-testing correction. The reads, reprocessed by TCRdb, yield one row per CDR3 protein sequence and no DNA. The V and J calls were not made by the authors but by TCRdb's processing. In this sample's table one finds more than 85,000 distinct CDR3 sequences. 9.5% to 15% of the sample comes from the top ten.

The sample comprised blood. This clonotype was obtained from a human donor with ulcerative colitis or Crohn's disease, or a healthy co-twin of an affected twin (not recorded which).

The CDR3 is CASSLLPGQGYNEQFF. The chain was built from TRBV5-1 and TRBJ2-1; with no DNA, the TCRdb D assignment of TRBD1 cannot be verified. Its CDR3 holds 16 amino acids, cysteine through phenylalanine. The record lacks a DNA sequence. From the germline V gene, CDR1 is SGHRS and CDR2 is YFSETQ.